This TCR beta chain was recorded in a study of blood T cell repertoires in COVID-19. At the level of the study: Samples of COVID-19 (acute and convalescent) were obtained from the United States, Italy and Spain.

This CDR3 comprises 17 residues. Per the germline V gene, CDR1 is SGHRS and CDR2 is YFSETQ. V was pared by 4 bases and J by 0 bases, with 17 bases between. Original data processing: Reference gene primer amplification yielded estimated nucleated cell counts. Generated by immunoSEQ multiplex PCR, the TCRdb table keeps only in-frame clones and is missing some. V and J calls plus clone size are reproduced from that table; the DNA served to infer D and trimming. In the table there are 100,000 to 150,000 clones, around 85% of which are singletons. The TCR comes from a woman aged 50 to 60 with acute or convalescent COVID-19. The gene calls are TRBV5-1 and TRBJ1-5; D gene unclear. Sequences were obtained from peripheral blood. The CDR3 DNA reads TGCGCCAGCAGCCAAGGGCCTGGAGGTCTTAGCAATCAGCCCCAGCATTTT. It encodes CASSQGPGGLSNQPQHF.